A selection of T cell receptor beta chains follows, all from one sample in a study of blood T cell repertoires in COVID-19. Clones were read by immunoSEQ multiplex PCR, and TCRdb kept only the in-frame ones, dropping some. The table has some 400,000 clones, around 87% seen once. The sequenced sample consisted of peripheral blood. These receptors originate from a woman aged 60-75 years with COVID-19, enrolled during active disease. Each CDR3 is given with its conserved first and last residue. D genes are given only for firm matches. The size field is filled for only some rows; it gives once, few, many or a size class.

j_gene: TRBJ2-7; abundance: -; v_gene: TRBV19; d_gene: -; CDR3aa: CASSIPGMSSYEQYF; CDR3nt: TGTGCCAGTAGTATTCCAGGAATGAGCTCCTACGAGCAGTACTTC
j_gene: TRBJ1-4; abundance: -; v_gene: TRBV9; d_gene: -; CDR3aa: CASSVRCSVAATNEKLFF; CDR3nt: TGTGCCAGCAGCGTCCGGTGTTCAGTAGCGGCAACTAATGAAAAACTGTTTTTT
j_gene: TRBJ1-1; abundance: -; v_gene: TRBV27; d_gene: -; CDR3aa: CASSHSTANTEAFF; CDR3nt: TGTGCCAGCAGTCACTCAACCGCGAACACTGAAGCTTTCTTT
j_gene: TRBJ2-5; abundance: -; v_gene: TRBV28; d_gene: -; CDR3aa: CASSLGMLAAGRGETQYF; CDR3nt: TGTGCCAGCAGTTTAGGGATGCTGGCAGCAGGGCGCGGAGAGACCCAGTACTTC
j_gene: TRBJ1-1; abundance: -; v_gene: TRBV7-9; d_gene: -; CDR3aa: CASSPGRGVSTEAFF; CDR3nt: TGTGCCAGCAGCCCCGGGAGGGGGGTTAGTACTGAAGCTTTCTTT
j_gene: TRBJ2-2; abundance: -; v_gene: TRBV6-5; d_gene: TRBD1; CDR3aa: CASSSGQSSGELFF; CDR3nt: TGTGCCAGCAGTTCGGGACAGAGCTCCGGGGAGCTGTTTTTT
j_gene: TRBJ1-5; abundance: -; v_gene: TRBV6-6; d_gene: TRBD1; CDR3aa: CASSYATGLGQPQHF; CDR3nt: TGTGCCAGCAGTTACGCGACAGGGTTGGGTCAGCCCCAGCATTTT
j_gene: TRBJ2-5; abundance: -; v_gene: TRBV7-9; d_gene: TRBD2; CDR3aa: CASSLATGGETQYF; CDR3nt: TGTGCCAGCAGCTTAGCGACGGGAGGGGAGACCCAGTACTTC
j_gene: TRBJ2-5; abundance: few; v_gene: TRBV7-9; d_gene: -; CDR3aa: CASSPPLETQYF; CDR3nt: TGTGCCAGCAGCCCTCCTCTAGAGACCCAGTACTTC
j_gene: TRBJ2-7; abundance: -; v_gene: TRBV30; d_gene: -; CDR3aa: CAWSLGRGGYEQYF; CDR3nt: TGTGCCTGGAGCCTGGGGCGGGGTGGGTACGAGCAGTACTTC
j_gene: TRBJ1-6; abundance: -; v_gene: TRBV18; d_gene: TRBD1; CDR3aa: CASSPWGQLNSPLHF; CDR3nt: TGTGCCAGCTCACCTTGGGGACAGCTTAATTCACCCCTCCACTTT
j_gene: TRBJ2-2; abundance: -; v_gene: TRBV13; d_gene: TRBD1; CDR3aa: CASRPTGYPGELFF; CDR3nt: TGTGCCAGCAGGCCGACAGGGTATCCCGGGGAGCTGTTTTTT
j_gene: TRBJ2-5; abundance: -; v_gene: TRBV6-5; d_gene: TRBD2; CDR3aa: CASRASGGARETQYF; CDR3nt: TGTGCCAGCAGGGCCAGCGGGGGGGCCCGTGAGACCCAGTACTTC
j_gene: TRBJ2-2; abundance: -; v_gene: TRBV9; d_gene: -; CDR3aa: CASSASPLGGTGELFF; CDR3nt: TGTGCCAGCAGCGCGAGTCCCCTTGGAGGCACCGGGGAGCTGTTTTTT
j_gene: TRBJ2-1; abundance: -; v_gene: TRBV19; d_gene: -; CDR3aa: CASSIGVGGGEQFF; CDR3nt: TGTGCCAGTAGTATAGGGGTTGGGGGAGGTGAGCAGTTCTTC
j_gene: TRBJ1-1; abundance: -; v_gene: TRBV29-1; d_gene: TRBD1; CDR3aa: CSVGPGTGAPEAFF; CDR3nt: TGCAGCGTTGGCCCCGGGACAGGGGCACCTGAAGCTTTCTTT
j_gene: TRBJ2-7; abundance: -; v_gene: TRBV7-2; d_gene: -; CDR3aa: CASSLSGHSSYEQYF; CDR3nt: TGTGCCAGCAGCTTATCCGGACACTCTTCCTACGAGCAGTACTTC
j_gene: TRBJ2-7; abundance: -; v_gene: TRBV5-1; d_gene: TRBD1; CDR3aa: CASSVRGQTYEQYF; CDR3nt: TGCGCCAGCAGCGTAAGGGGACAGACCTACGAGCAGTACTTC
j_gene: TRBJ1-1; abundance: -; v_gene: TRBV11-2; d_gene: TRBD1; CDR3aa: CASSPRTGTNTEAFF; CDR3nt: TGTGCCAGCAGCCCCCGGACAGGAACGAACACTGAAGCTTTCTTT
j_gene: TRBJ1-4; abundance: -; v_gene: TRBV4-1; d_gene: -; CDR3aa: CASSNTAATNEKLFF; CDR3nt: TGCGCCAGCAGCAACACAGCAGCAACTAATGAAAAACTGTTTTTT
j_gene: TRBJ1-6; abundance: -; v_gene: TRBV3-1/TRBV3-2; d_gene: -; CDR3aa: CASSQVRGNSPLHF; CDR3nt: TGTGCCAGCAGCCAAGTTAGAGGGAATTCACCCCTCCACTTT
j_gene: TRBJ2-1; abundance: once; v_gene: TRBV30; d_gene: -; CDR3aa: CAWSRLDEQFF; CDR3nt: TGTGCCTGGAGTCGGCTAGATGAGCAGTTCTTC
j_gene: TRBJ2-1; abundance: -; v_gene: TRBV5-1; d_gene: TRBD1; CDR3aa: CASSSDRDDEQFF; CDR3nt: TGCGCCAGCAGCTCGGACAGGGACGATGAGCAGTTCTTC
j_gene: TRBJ2-5; abundance: once; v_gene: TRBV10-3; d_gene: -; CDR3aa: CAISERGETQYF; CDR3nt: TGTGCCATCAGTGAGAGGGGGGAGACCCAGTACTTC
j_gene: TRBJ1-1; abundance: -; v_gene: TRBV5-4; d_gene: -; CDR3aa: CASSLAQMNTEAFF; CDR3nt: TGTGCCAGCAGCTTGGCCCAGATGAACACTGAAGCTTTCTTT
j_gene: TRBJ2-3; abundance: once; v_gene: TRBV29-1; d_gene: TRBD2; CDR3aa: CSVDGRGASTDTQYF; CDR3nt: TGCAGCGTTGATGGGCGGGGGGCAAGCACAGATACGCAGTATTTT
j_gene: TRBJ1-6; abundance: -; v_gene: TRBV6-5; d_gene: -; CDR3aa: CASTQSYNSPLHF; CDR3nt: TGTGCCAGCACCCAGTCCTATAATTCACCCCTCCACTTT
j_gene: TRBJ1-2; abundance: -; v_gene: TRBV27; d_gene: TRBD1; CDR3aa: CASSPWDSRTNYGYTF; CDR3nt: TGTGCCAGCAGTCCCTGGGACAGCCGAACTAACTATGGCTACACCTTC
j_gene: TRBJ1-2; abundance: -; v_gene: TRBV15; d_gene: -; CDR3aa: CATSRGETNYGYTF; CDR3nt: TGTGCCACCAGCAGAGGGGAGACCAACTATGGCTACACCTTC
j_gene: TRBJ1-1; abundance: -; v_gene: TRBV5-1; d_gene: TRBD1; CDR3aa: CASSLRDSRTNTEAFF; CDR3nt: TGCGCCAGCAGCCTAAGGGACAGTCGAACCAACACTGAAGCTTTCTTT
j_gene: TRBJ1-3; abundance: -; v_gene: TRBV6-1; d_gene: -; CDR3aa: CASSEPAGNTIYF; CDR3nt: TGTGCCAGCAGTGAACCAGCTGGAAACACCATATATTTT
j_gene: TRBJ2-3; abundance: -; v_gene: TRBV5-1; d_gene: TRBD2; CDR3aa: CASRPQLAGGGGDTQYF; CDR3nt: TGCGCCAGCAGACCCCAACTAGCGGGGGGTGGTGGAGATACGCAGTATTTT
j_gene: TRBJ1-1; abundance: -; v_gene: TRBV6-5; d_gene: -; CDR3aa: CASSKGRGDTEAFF; CDR3nt: TGTGCCAGCAGTAAGGGGAGGGGGGACACTGAAGCTTTCTTT
j_gene: TRBJ2-2; abundance: -; v_gene: TRBV5-4; d_gene: TRBD1; CDR3aa: CASSPMGQRNTGELFF; CDR3nt: TGTGCCAGCAGCCCAATGGGACAGCGGAACACCGGGGAGCTGTTTTTT
j_gene: TRBJ2-1; abundance: -; v_gene: TRBV7-3; d_gene: TRBD2; CDR3aa: CASSPLSGESSNEQFF; CDR3nt: TGTGCCAGCAGCCCCCTCAGCGGGGAATCCTCCAATGAGCAGTTCTTC
j_gene: TRBJ2-5; abundance: -; v_gene: TRBV6-5; d_gene: TRBD1; CDR3aa: CASSYSTGEGETQYF; CDR3nt: TGTGCCAGCAGTTACTCAACAGGGGAAGGAGAGACCCAGTACTTC
j_gene: TRBJ1-3; abundance: once; v_gene: TRBV3-1/TRBV3-2; d_gene: -; CDR3aa: CASSHRRHSLTNTIYF; CDR3nt: TGTGCCAGCAGCCACCGAAGGCACAGTTTAACAAACACCATATATTTT
j_gene: TRBJ1-2; abundance: -; v_gene: TRBV5-5; d_gene: TRBD1; CDR3aa: CASSLVFRTGVYTF; CDR3nt: TGTGCCAGCAGCTTGGTGTTCCGGACAGGAGTTTACACCTTC
j_gene: TRBJ2-7; abundance: -; v_gene: TRBV7-8; d_gene: -; CDR3aa: CASTPYRGSYEQYF; CDR3nt: TGTGCCAGCACCCCTTACCGGGGATCCTACGAGCAGTACTTC
j_gene: TRBJ1-1; abundance: -; v_gene: TRBV12-5; d_gene: TRBD1; CDR3aa: CASGLNRGRAEDTEAFF; CDR3nt: TGTGCTAGTGGTTTGAACAGGGGGCGAGCTGAGGACACTGAAGCTTTCTTT
j_gene: TRBJ2-7; abundance: -; v_gene: TRBV7-8; d_gene: -; CDR3aa: CASSLTLDTEQYF; CDR3nt: TGTGCCAGCAGCCTAACCCTCGACACCGAGCAGTACTTC
j_gene: TRBJ2-5; abundance: once; v_gene: TRBV5-1; d_gene: -; CDR3aa: CASSGRMGIAQTQYF; CDR3nt: TGCGCCAGCAGCGGGAGAATGGGCATCGCTCAGACCCAGTACTTC
j_gene: TRBJ2-3; abundance: -; v_gene: TRBV28; d_gene: TRBD1; CDR3aa: CASSLDRGRVTQYF; CDR3nt: TGTGCCAGCAGCTTGGACAGGGGGCGCGTTACGCAGTATTTT
j_gene: TRBJ1-5; abundance: -; v_gene: TRBV5-5; d_gene: TRBD1; CDR3aa: CASRGTGGLEGNQPQHF; CDR3nt: TGTGCCAGCAGAGGGACAGGAGGGCTCGAAGGCAATCAGCCCCAGCATTTT
j_gene: TRBJ2-7; abundance: -; v_gene: TRBV15; d_gene: TRBD1; CDR3aa: CATSRGTGGYEQYF; CDR3nt: TGTGCCACCAGCAGAGGGACAGGTGGCTACGAGCAGTACTTC
j_gene: TRBJ1-2; abundance: -; v_gene: TRBV5-1; d_gene: TRBD1; CDR3aa: CASSFDRGGYTF; CDR3nt: TGCGCCAGCAGCTTTGACAGGGGTGGCTACACCTTC
j_gene: TRBJ2-1; abundance: -; v_gene: TRBV7-3; d_gene: TRBD2; CDR3aa: CASSARLAGSSYNEQFF; CDR3nt: TGTGCCAGCAGCGCGAGACTAGCGGGGTCTTCCTACAATGAGCAGTTCTTC
j_gene: TRBJ2-6; abundance: -; v_gene: TRBV5-1; d_gene: TRBD1; CDR3aa: CASSWQGDEANVLTF; CDR3nt: TGCGCCAGCAGCTGGCAGGGGGATGAGGCCAACGTCCTGACTTTC
j_gene: TRBJ2-7; abundance: -; v_gene: TRBV20-1; d_gene: -; CDR3aa: CSASPTYEQYF; CDR3nt: TGCAGTGCTAGTCCCACCTACGAGCAGTACTTC
j_gene: TRBJ2-1; abundance: -; v_gene: TRBV24-1; d_gene: TRBD2; CDR3aa: CATAGGPRNEQFF; CDR3nt: TGTGCCACCGCGGGGGGGCCGAGGAATGAGCAGTTCTTC
j_gene: TRBJ2-3; abundance: -; v_gene: TRBV5-1; d_gene: -; CDR3aa: CASTGDLSTDTQYF; CDR3nt: TGCGCCAGCACAGGGGACCTTTCCACAGATACGCAGTATTTT
j_gene: TRBJ2-5; abundance: -; v_gene: TRBV18; d_gene: TRBD2; CDR3aa: CASSPRPGLAGGETQYF; CDR3nt: TGTGCCAGCTCACCACGGCCGGGACTAGCGGGGGGAGAGACCCAGTACTTC
j_gene: TRBJ2-5; abundance: once; v_gene: TRBV18; d_gene: TRBD2; CDR3aa: CASSPLLAGGETQYF; CDR3nt: TGTGCCAGCTCACCATTGCTAGCGGGGGGAGAGACCCAGTACTTC